Below, 15 T cell receptor beta chains from the same sample are listed, as sequenced in a study of T cell repertoires in cytomegalovirus infection. One entry per CDR3 protein, called by TCRdb with MiXCR from the reads. The table records around 200,000 distinct CDR3 sequences, about 18% of them present only once. Source material: CD8+ T cells from PBMCs. These receptors all stem from a human donor in good health (CMV status not recorded). Some clones in this sample may be carry-over from other donors' samples.

This chain uses TRBV7-9 with TRBJ1-3; D not certain. The CDR3 spans 15 residues. Germline loops: CDR1 SEHNR, CDR2 FQNEAQ (reference sequence). The V gene lost 2 bases and the J gene lost 0 bases, with 8 bases spanning the gap. CDR3 DNA sequence: TGTGCCAGCAGCTTACGGCAGTACTCTGGAAACACCATATATTTT. It is translated as CASSLRQYSGNTIYF.

V usage is TRBV29-1 and J usage is TRBJ2-2, with 8 bases lining up with TRBD2. The V segment lost 6 bases and the J segment 3 bases; nucleotides outside the gene matches: 6. This CDR3 region has 14 residues. Germline V CDR1 and CDR2: SQVTM, ANQGSEA. The CDR3 spells CSVRAGADTGELFF. The CDR3 bases are TGCAGCGTCCGAGCGGGGGCAGACACCGGGGAGCTGTTTTTT.

This clonotype was detected a few times. The rearrangement uses TRBV11-2 and TRBJ1-5; a possible D gene is TRBD1 (5 bases). The CDR3 extends over 15 amino acids. In germline, CDR1 is SGHAT, CDR2 FQNNGV. The V and J ends lost 1 base and 9 bases respectively, with 16 bases between them. The CDR3 is CASSLAPGPLRPQHF. As DNA, the CDR3 is TGTGCCAGCAGCTTAGCCCCGGGACCGCTGCGGCCCCAGCATTTT.

V and J are TRBV7-2 and TRBJ1-2; 9 bases align to TRBD1. From germline, CDR1 is SGHTA and CDR2 FQGNSA. The CDR3 is 14 residues long. The V gene end was trimmed by 2 bases and the J gene end by 7 bases; junction bases not matched to a gene: 5. The CDR3 is CASSLTWDRAGYTF. The CDR3 DNA sequence: TGTGCCAGCAGCTTAACCTGGGACAGGGCTGGCTACACCTTC.

This clonotype has only a few counts. The genes are TRBV7-3 and TRBJ2-3; D gene uncertain. The CDR3 contains 15 residues. Germline loops: CDR1 SGHTA, CDR2 FQGTGA. V was pared by 1 base and J by 6 bases, with 14 bases between. The chain's CDR3 is CASSLNSLMEDTQYF. The CDR3, as DNA: TGTGCCAGCAGCTTAAATAGCTTAATGGAGGATACGCAGTATTTT.

The table lists this clonotype with a few counts. The chain uses TRBV20-1 and TRBJ2-7; D is possibly TRBD2 (6 bases). There are 14 residues in the CDR3. V shed 2 bases and J shed 3 bases, with 14 bases lying between them. From germline, CDR1 is DFQATT and CDR2 SNEGSKA (reference sequence). CDR3 DNA sequence: TGCAGTGCTAGACAGGAGGGGAAATACTACGAGCAGTACTTC. Translated, it gives CSARQEGKYYEQYF.

The chain is built from TRBV6-2 or TRBV6-3 and TRBJ2-7, with D maybe TRBD2 (5 bases). Germline V gene sequence: CDR1 MNHEY, CDR2 SVGEGT. Trimming left V 0 bases short and J 5 bases short, with 14 bases between. The CDR3 is 15 residues long. CDR3 sequence: CASSYSIRDEDEQYF. CDR3 coding DNA: TGTGCCAGCAGTTACTCGATCCGGGATGAAGACGAGCAGTACTTC.

J is TRBJ1-2 and V is TRBV6-5; maybe TRBD1 (6 bases). Trimming left V 2 bases short and J 5 bases short, with 27 bases between. CDR1 and CDR2 (germline): MNHEY, SVGAGI. The CDR3 contains 19 residues. CDR3 residues: CASSYGKRGKTGPSYGYTF. The DNA for the CDR3 is TGTGCCAGCAGTTACGGTAAAAGGGGGAAAACCGGACCCTCATATGGCTACACCTTC.

The chain couples TRBV6-5 to TRBJ1-5, with TRBD1 matching 7 bases. Germline lookup yields CDR1 MNHEY and CDR2 SVGAGI. The CDR3 has 15 amino acids. V shed 5 bases and J 3 bases; nucleotides not matched to a gene: 7. CDR3 sequence reads: CASSPYRGLNQPQHF. For the CDR3, the DNA is TGTGCCAGCAGTCCCTACAGGGGCCTCAATCAGCCCCAGCATTTT.

The chain uses TRBV2 and TRBJ1-2; D unresolved. Germline CDR1 reads SNHLY; CDR2 reads FYNNEI. V was clipped by 8 bases and J by 6 bases, with 10 bases between them. The CDR3 loop spans 11 amino acids. This CDR3 is CASPGKDGYTF. The CDR3 DNA follows: TGTGCCAGCCCGGGGAAGGATGGCTACACCTTC.

The chain couples TRBV4-3 to TRBJ2-1, with a tentative D call TRBD1 (5 bases). CDR3 length equals 15 residues. Trimming shortened V by 4 bases and J by 3 bases, and 13 bases separated the two germline ends. The V gene's germline CDR1 is LGHNA and CDR2 YSLEER. The DNA of the CDR3 is TGCGCCAGCAGCCCTGAAAGGGGATTCTACAATGAGCAGTTCTTC. Encoded protein: CASSPERGFYNEQFF.

The genes are TRBV29-1 and TRBJ1-2; D unresolved. CDR3 length: 14 amino acids. The germline gives CDR1 SQVTM, CDR2 ANQGSEA. The V end was cut by 3 bases, the J end by 2 bases, with 13 bases between. The CDR3 here is CSVDRYDENYGYTF. Here the CDR3 DNA reads TGCAGCGTTGACCGGTACGACGAGAACTATGGCTACACCTTC.

The chain employs TRBV7-9 and TRBJ1-1, with D possibly TRBD1 on 5 matching bases. V lost 5 bases, J lost 6 bases, and 16 bases lay in between. CDR3 length equals 14 residues. Germline values: CDR1 SEHNR, CDR2 FQNEAQ (reference sequence). The CDR3 loop reads CASSAREARAEAFF. In DNA, the CDR3 is TGTGCCAGCAGCGCCAGGGAAGCTCGCGCTGAAGCTTTCTTT.

This chain uses TRBV29-1 with TRBJ1-6; 10 bases are a match to TRBD1. After removal of 6 bases from V and 11 bases from J, the junction contained 10 bases not matched to a gene. The CDR3 length is 14 residues. CDR1 is SQVTM, CDR2 ANQGSEA, per germline. The DNA of the CDR3 is TGCAGCGTGACAGGGGGCGGGAGGCTTACACCCCTCCACTTT. Translated: CSVTGGGRLTPLHF.

V and J are TRBV7-2 and TRBJ2-1; 9 bases agree with TRBD2. V dropped 2 bases and J dropped 0; count of bases not matched to a gene: 5. The CDR3 runs 17 residues. CDR1 and CDR2 (germline): SGHTA, FQGNSA. The CDR3 protein is CASSLNSGGRSYNEQFF. As DNA, the CDR3 is TGTGCCAGCAGCTTAAATAGCGGGGGCCGCTCCTACAATGAGCAGTTCTTC.